This T cell receptor (beta chain) was obtained from a study of blood T cell repertoires in COVID-19. As for the study in general: Researchers got acute and convalescent COVID-19 samples from the United States, Italy and Spain. The cDNA or gDNA used as material had been derived from T cells, B-cell-depleted T cells, or PBMCs.

Original processing notes: Reference gene primer amplification gave estimated nucleated cell counts. The method was immunoSEQ multiplex PCR; TCRdb's version includes in-frame clones alone and lacks a portion of them. Clonal size and the V and J genes are those of that table, whereas D and trimming came from the DNA. The repertoire holds approximately 170,000 clones, with around 83% as singletons. The CDR3 loop spans 14 amino acids. Deletions cut 0 bases from V and 3 bases from J, with 7 bases between. Germline values: CDR1 SGHRS, CDR2 YFSETQ. The receptor was isolated from a man in his 70s who had recovered from COVID-19. The J gene is TRBJ1-3, the V gene TRBV5-1; no definite D call. The material sequenced was peripheral blood. The CDR3 spells CASSLGGYGNTIYF. For the CDR3, the DNA is TGCGCCAGCAGCTTGGGAGGTTATGGAAACACCATATATTTT. The full variable domain, with the rest looked up from reference TRBV5-1 and TRBJ1-3, is KAGVTQTPRYLIKTRGQQVTLSCSPISGHRSVSWYQQTPGQGLQFLFEYFSETQRNKGNFPGRFSGRQFSNSRSEMNVSTLELGDSALYLCASSLGGYGNTIYFGEGSWLTVV.